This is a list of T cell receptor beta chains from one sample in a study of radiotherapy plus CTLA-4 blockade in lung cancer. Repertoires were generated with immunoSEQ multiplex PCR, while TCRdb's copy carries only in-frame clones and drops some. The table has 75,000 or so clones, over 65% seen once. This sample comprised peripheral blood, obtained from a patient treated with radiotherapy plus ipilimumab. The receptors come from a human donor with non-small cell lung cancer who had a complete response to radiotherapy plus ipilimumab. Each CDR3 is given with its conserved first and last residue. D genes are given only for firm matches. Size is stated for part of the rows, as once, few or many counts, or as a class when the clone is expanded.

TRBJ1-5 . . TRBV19 CASSIGQDRNQPQHF TGTGCCAGTAGTATTGGGCAGGATCGCAATCAGCCCCAGCATTTT
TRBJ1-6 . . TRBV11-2 CASSLDLRSPLHF TGTGCCAGCAGCTTAGATCTAAGGTCACCCCTCCACTTT
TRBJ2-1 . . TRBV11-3 CASSLVRALQFF TGTGCCAGCAGCTTAGTCCGGGCATTACAGTTCTTC
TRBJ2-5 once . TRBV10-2 CASSETGGLFGETQYF TGCGCCAGCAGTGAGACCGGGGGGCTGTTTGGGGAGACCCAGTACTTC
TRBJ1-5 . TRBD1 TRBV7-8 CASSLTTGPQPQHF TGTGCCAGCAGCCTAACGACAGGGCCCCAGCCCCAGCATTTT
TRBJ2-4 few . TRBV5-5 CASSSINAQGIQYF TGTGCCAGCAGCTCTATAAACGCGCAAGGGATTCAGTACTTC
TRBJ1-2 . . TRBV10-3 CAIRGVGIYGYTF TGTGCCATCAGGGGAGTGGGGATCTATGGCTACACCTTC
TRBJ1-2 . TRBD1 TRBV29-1 CSVEGQNYGYTF TGCAGCGTCGAGGGACAGAACTATGGCTACACCTTC
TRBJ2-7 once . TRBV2 CASTPQGYEQYF TGTGCCAGCACCCCTCAGGGTTACGAGCAGTACTTC
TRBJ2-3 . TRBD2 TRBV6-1 CASSEATGLAGVDTQYF TGTGCCAGCAGTGAGGCGACGGGACTAGCGGGGGTAGATACGCAGTATTTT